The 22 T cell receptor beta chains presented below share a single source sample, sequenced in a study of vaccination effects on CD4 cells after COVID-19. Their specific antigens are unknown. Some clones are missing from TCRdb's copy, which holds only in-frame ones; the method was immunoSEQ multiplex PCR. The data contain 20,000 to 25,000 clones, about 65% of them singletons. Antigen-specific CD4+ T cells were first expanded with viral peptide pools by the ViraFEST assay and only then sequenced. Upon completion of roughly ten days in culture, CD4+ T cells were isolated. Vaccine recipients lacked prior SARS-CoV-2 infection and had negative nucleocapsid antibodies. The specimen comprised CD4+ T cells from PBMCs cultured with HCoV-NL63 spike peptides, sampled before COVID-19 vaccination. The receptors here all came from a human donor who received a COVID-19 vaccine.

This sequence joins TRBV19 and TRBJ1-6; no definite D call. Trimming stripped 6 bases from V and 9 bases from J, with 9 bases between. Germline assignment: CDR1 LNHDA and CDR2 SQIVND (reference sequence). The CDR3 is 12 residues long. The CDR3 DNA reads as TGTGCCAGTAGATCGGGTGTTTCACCCCTCCACTTT. Translating gives CASRSGVSPLHF.

This clone came up a few times. V and J are TRBV27 and TRBJ2-7; weak D call: TRBD1 (6 bases). V lost 6 bases and J 5 bases, leaving 14 bases between the germline ends. The germline CDR1 and CDR2 sequences are MNHEY and SMNVEV (reference sequence). This CDR3 region has 13 residues. CDR3 region: CASSSYRENEQYF. Here the CDR3 DNA reads TGTGCCAGCAGCTCCTACAGGGAAAACGAGCAGTACTTC.

In its sample, this clone was seen once. V usage is TRBV25-1 and J usage is TRBJ2-6; a possible D gene is TRBD2 (6 bases). V lost 5 bases and J lost 0, with 8 bases in between. This CDR3 has 15 amino acids. Germline V gene sequence: CDR1 MGHDK, CDR2 SYGVNS. Here the CDR3 DNA reads TGTGCCAGCAGTTCGGACTACTCTGGGGCCAACGTCCTGACTTTC. This codes for CASSSDYSGANVLTF. The variable domain in full, completed from reference TRBV25-1 and TRBJ2-6, reads EADIYQTPRYLVIGTGKKITLECSQTMGHDKMYWYQQDPGMELHLIHYSYGVNSTEKGDLSSESTVSRIRTEHFPLTLESARPSHTSQYLCASSSDYSGANVLTFGAGSRLTVL.

DNA of the CDR3: TGTGCCAGCAGCAAAAATCGCAACAGAGACTCCTACGAGCAGTACTTC. The encoded protein is CASSKNRNRDSYEQYF. The chain recombines TRBV21-1 with TRBJ2-7; the D segment call TRBD1 is taken from the table without a DNA check. TRBV21-1 is an annotated pseudogene. The CDR3 runs to 16 residues.

This sequence joins TRBV2 and TRBJ2-3; 10 nucleotides agree with TRBD2. Trimming removed 2 bases from V and 1 base from J; junction bases left unmatched: 3. This CDR3 has 16 residues. Germline V gene lookup returns CDR1 SNHLY and CDR2 FYNNEI. CDR3 nucleotides: TGTGCCAGCAGTGAAAGAGCGGGGGGGCGCACAGATACGCAGTATTTT. Translation: CASSERAGGRTDTQYF. The entire variable domain, with the rest obtained from reference TRBV2 and TRBJ2-3, is as follows: EPEVTQTPSHQVTQMGQEVILRCVPISNHLYFYWYRQILGQKVEFLVSFYNNEISEKSEIFDDQFSVERPDGSNFTLKIRSTKLEDSAMYFCASSERAGGRTDTQYFGPGTRLTVL.

V gene TRBV6-6 combines with J gene TRBJ2-7, with 11 positions matching TRBD2. The CDR3 runs 17 residues. Per the germline V gene, CDR1 is MNHNY and CDR2 is SVGAGI (reference sequence). The J segment lost 2 bases and the V segment lost 6 bases, leaving 12 bases of the junction unmatched. CDR3 residues: CASRRASGTSGTYEQYF. CDR3 DNA: TGTGCCAGCAGGCGAGCCTCCGGGACTAGCGGAACCTACGAGCAGTACTTC.

The rearrangement uses TRBV19 and TRBJ1-2; TRBD1 might be the D (5 bases). The V gene's germline CDR1 is LNHDA and CDR2 SQIVND (reference sequence). The CDR3 totals 15 residues. Trimming removed 3 bases at V and 6 bases at J, with 17 bases between. CDR3 DNA: TGTGCCAGTAGTATTAACTGGAGGGGTCAGGATGGCTACACCTTC. It translates to CASSINWRGQDGYTF.

V is TRBV5-1 and J is TRBJ2-5; no firm D call. The CDR3 extends over 14 amino acids. From germline, CDR1 is SGHRS and CDR2 YFSETQ. Trimming left V 0 bases short and J 3 bases short, with 9 bases between. Here the CDR3 reads CASSLAYREETQYF. CDR3 in DNA: TGCGCCAGCAGCTTGGCCTACCGGGAAGAGACCCAGTACTTC.

DNA for the CDR3: TGTGCCAGCAGCATCAGAAAAGGACTAGCGGGGGGCCTTTCCTACGAGCAGTACTTC. This translates into CASSIRKGLAGGLSYEQYF. The chain uses TRBV7-2 and TRBJ2-7; 14 positions match TRBD2. Germline trimming cut 5 bases from V and 1 base from J; bases unmatched to any gene: 13. Germline V gives CDR1 SGHTA, CDR2 FQGNSA. The length of the CDR3 is 19 residues.

The J gene is TRBJ2-5, the V gene TRBV24-1, with 8 bases lining up with TRBD2. The CDR3 sequence is 15 residues long. Germline CDR1 KGHDR, CDR2 SFDVKD. Losses at the gene ends were 3 bases for V and 3 bases for J; bases not matched to a gene: 5. The CDR3 DNA follows: TGTGCCACCAGTGATCAGGGACTAGACAAAGAGACCCAGTACTTC. As protein: CATSDQGLDKETQYF.

This clone is labeled medium-sized (0.01 to 0.1%). The chain employs TRBV7-8 and TRBJ1-6; weak D call: TRBD1 (6 bases). This CDR3 is 15 amino acids long. Germline V gene sequence: CDR1 SGHVS, CDR2 FQNEAQ. With 8 bases removed from V and 0 bases from J, the gap between germline ends came to 11 bases. The CDR3 protein is CASLTGSSYNSPLHF. CDR3 in DNA: TGTGCCAGCTTAACAGGGAGCTCCTATAATTCACCCCTCCACTTT. The full variable domain, completed using reference TRBV7-8 and TRBJ1-6, is GAGVSQSPRYKVAKRGQDVALRCDPISGHVSLFWYQQALGQGPEFLTYFQNEAQLDKSGLPSDRFFAERPEGSVSTLKIQRTQQEDSAVYLCASLTGSSYNSPLHFGNGTRLTVT.

The CDR3 nucleotides are TGTGCCAGCAGCCCTGCGGGGGGAAGGTACAATGAGCAGTTCTTC. The encoded protein is CASSPAGGRYNEQFF. The chain is built from TRBV9 and TRBJ2-1; 8 bases match TRBD2. This CDR3 has 15 residues. V shed 4 bases and J 4 bases; nucleotides not matched to a gene: 7. The germline V gene has CDR1 SGDLS and CDR2 YYNGEE.

The chain couples TRBV6-5 to TRBJ1-5; D gene uncertain. In germline, CDR1 is MNHEY, CDR2 SVGAGI. V lost 7 bases, J lost 6 bases, and 13 bases lay in between. There are 13 residues in the CDR3. CDR3 DNA: TGTGCCAGCACCGAGGAGGCATTTCAGCCCCAGCATTTT. Protein product: CASTEEAFQPQHF.

The CDR3 DNA sequence: TGTGCCAGCAGCTTTATGGACAGGGGGGCCGGGGAGCTGTTTTTT. This encodes CASSFMDRGAGELFF. The chain carries TRBV5-4 and TRBJ2-2, with TRBD1 identical over 10 bases. The CDR3 is 15 residues long. The J segment lost 6 bases and the V segment lost 2 bases, leaving 4 bases of the junction unmatched. Germline-derived CDR1 and CDR2 are SGHNT and YYREEE (reference sequence).

The chain couples TRBV2 to TRBJ2-3; 8 bases are a match to TRBD2. Germline V gene sequence: CDR1 SNHLY, CDR2 FYNNEI. The CDR3 totals 15 residues. V was pared by 6 bases and J by 1 base, with 6 bases of the junction left unmatched. The CDR3 DNA reads TGTGCCAGCAGGGACCCGGGAGGGGGCACAGATACGCAGTATTTT. Translation: CASRDPGGGTDTQYF.

CDR3 residues: CASSISIFGIRDREGDYGYTF. In DNA form, the CDR3 reads TGTGCCAGTAGTATCTCGATTTTTGGGATCCGGGACAGGGAGGGAGACTATGGCTACACCTTC. J is TRBJ1-2 and V is TRBV19; 9 positions agree with TRBD1. CDR1 is LNHDA and CDR2 is SQIVND in the germline V gene (reference sequence). J was trimmed by 3 bases and V by 3 bases; bases with no gene match: 23. There are 21 residues in the CDR3.

The chain recombines TRBV10-3 with TRBJ2-5; 7 bases are a match to TRBD2. Trimming removed 0 bases from V and 2 bases from J; junction bases left unmatched: 0. Germline V gene lookup returns CDR1 ENHRY and CDR2 SYGVKD. The CDR3 is 14 amino acids. Here the CDR3 DNA reads TGTGCCATCAGTGAGTCGGGGGGGCAAGAGACCCAGTACTTC. The encoded protein is CAISESGGQETQYF.

The chain is built from TRBV19 and TRBJ2-5; a possible D gene is TRBD2 (6 bases). The CDR3 is 15 amino acids. Germline V gene lookup returns CDR1 LNHDA and CDR2 SQIVND (reference sequence). Trimming pared 7 bases from V and 1 base from J, leaving 16 bases between. The CDR3 region is CASMAGLGAQETQYF. The DNA of the CDR3 is TGTGCCAGTATGGCGGGACTCGGGGCCCAAGAGACCCAGTACTTC.

The rearrangement joins TRBV3-1 (or the pseudogene TRBV3-2) to TRBJ2-1; 9 nucleotides match TRBD2. The CDR3 contains 16 residues. Germline V CDR1 and CDR2: LGHDT, YNNKEL (reference sequence). Germline trimming cut 1 base from V and 4 bases from J; bases unmatched to any gene: 5. CDR3 DNA: TGTGCCAGCAGCCAAGTTAGCGGGGGCCCGTACAATGAGCAGTTCTTC. Amino acids: CASSQVSGGPYNEQFF.

The chain employs TRBV2 and TRBJ1-6; D unclear. Germline loops: CDR1 SNHLY, CDR2 FYNNEI. V gave up 5 bases and J gave up 7 bases, with 15 bases separating them. This CDR3 contains 15 residues. Written as DNA, the CDR3 is TGTGCCAGCAGTCCCGGGCAGACTGGGAATTCACCCCTCCACTTT. This sequence encodes CASSPGQTGNSPLHF. Variable domain in full (rest from reference TRBV2 and TRBJ1-6): EPEVTQTPSHQVTQMGQEVILRCVPISNHLYFYWYRQILGQKVEFLVSFYNNEISEKSEIFDDQFSVERPDGSNFTLKIRSTKLEDSAMYFCASSPGQTGNSPLHFGNGTRLTVT.

The sample holds one count of this clone. V gene TRBV28 combines with J gene TRBJ1-5, with TRBD1 as a possible D gene (6 bases). Trimming removed 7 bases from V and 0 bases from J, with 13 bases in between. The CDR3 is 15 residues long. Germline V gene lookup returns CDR1 MDHEN and CDR2 SYDVKM. The CDR3 protein is CASTYLRGSNQPQHF. Written as DNA, the CDR3 is TGTGCCAGCACCTACCTCAGGGGTAGCAATCAGCCCCAGCATTTT.

The rearrangement links TRBV19 to TRBJ1-6; TRBD1 aligns across 8 bases. The V gene end was trimmed by 3 bases and the J gene end by 7 bases; junction bases not matched to a gene: 5. Germline V lookup: CDR1 LNHDA, CDR2 SQIVND (reference sequence). The CDR3 is made up of 15 amino acids. The CDR3 DNA follows: TGTGCCAGTAGTATTGAGGACAGGGCAAATTCACCCCTCCACTTT. It translates to CASSIEDRANSPLHF.